This TCR beta chain was found in a study of blood T cell repertoires in COVID-19. Overall study: Nucleic acid was either cDNA or gDNA, and it came from T cells, B-cell-depleted T cells, or PBMCs.

How the authors handled the data: Researchers report that nucleated cell counts were estimated from reference gene primer amplification. The assay was immunoSEQ multiplex PCR, and TCRdb's table has in-frame clones only and misses some. V and J calls and clone size are as listed in that table; D and trimming were resolved from the DNA. The sample has under 150,000 clones; 80% to 90% are singletons. V shed 6 bases and J shed 9 bases, with 12 bases lying between them. The CDR3 loop spans 13 amino acids. This clonotype was sampled from a woman aged 55 to 70 with COVID-19, enrolled during active disease. The material sequenced was peripheral blood. This chain uses TRBV12-3 or TRBV12-4 with TRBJ1-6; no firm D call. The CDR3 DNA sequence: TGTGCCAGCAGGGCCCTAGATGGTTCACCCCTCCACTTT. Translated, it gives CASRALDGSPLHF.